This entry is about one TCR beta chain. The antigen is unknown. This was the immunoSEQ version 4 assay in survey mode. The assay was immunoSEQ multiplex PCR, and TCRdb's table has in-frame clones only and misses some. This sample has around 60,000 clones, with approximately 75% found just once. The sample comes from a study of persistence of HIV-infected CD4 T cells. Overall study context: Isolated cells were CMV- and HIV-1 Gag-responding CD4+ T cells. Findings of the study overall: TCRbeta richness was lower in CMV- and Gag-responding cells than in anti-CD3/anti-CD28-responding cells.

Cells were stimulated with overlapping HIV-1 Gag 15-mer peptides. Sorted nonresponding memory CD4+ T cells were CD40L-negative, CD69-negative, CD45RO-high. Undetectable plasma HIV-1 RNA below 50 copies/mL lasted at least 4 years. Anti-CD28/CD49d costimulation, CD40-blocking antibody and enfuvirtide were given to CD8-depleted PBMCs for 18 hours. The germline CDR1 and CDR2 sequences are MNHEY and SMNVEV (reference sequence). The CDR3 loop spans 13 amino acids. With 5 bases removed from V and 14 bases from J, the gap between germline ends came to 16 bases. The sequencing used CD4+ T cells sorted from PBMCs after roughly 18-hour stimulation, collected from a patient who received antiretroviral therapy. The sequence derives from an adult man with HIV who was CMV-seropositive. The chain couples TRBV27 to TRBJ1-6, with D possibly TRBD1 on 5 matching bases. The CDR3 sequence: CASSLGWAGALHF. The CDR3 nucleotides are TGTGCCAGCAGTCTTGGCTGGGCGGGGGCCCTCCACTTT.